The source of this T cell receptor (beta chain) is a study of T cell repertoires in cytomegalovirus infection. TCRdb called the reads again in MiXCR, with one record for every CDR3 protein. Among approximately 180,000 distinct CDR3 sequences listed, 17% were seen once. This receptor was obtained from a human donor in good health (CMV status not recorded). Some clones in this sample may be carry-over from other donors' samples. The sequencing input was CD8+ T cells from PBMCs.

The chain's CDR3 is CASSLKPGTDIYEQYF. CDR3 coding DNA: TGTGCCAGCAGTTTAAAACCCGGGACAGACATATACGAGCAGTACTTC. The chain is built from TRBV27 and TRBJ2-7, with TRBD1 matching over 7 bases. The CDR3 loop spans 16 amino acids. CDR1 is MNHEY and CDR2 is SMNVEV in the germline V gene (reference sequence). Germline trimming cut 2 bases from V and 4 bases from J; bases unmatched to any gene: 11.